This T cell receptor beta chain was observed in a study of CD8 T cells in ankylosing spondylitis. Study conclusions and caveats: Matched ankylosing spondylitis synovial fluid reportedly contained a significantly enriched population of disease-linked clones.

Making use of molecular barcodes, quantitative 5'-RACE generated TCR beta libraries. TCRdb reanalysed the 5' RACE reads using MiXCR and keeps one entry per CDR3 protein. In the table there are tens of thousands of distinct CDR3 sequences, about a tenth of which are singletons. Looked up from germline, CDR1 is SGDLS and CDR2 is YYNGEE. The V segment lost 2 bases and the J segment 6 bases; nucleotides outside the gene matches: 4. The CDR3 extends over 13 amino acids. This clonotype was counted at least ten times. Its antigen is not known. The sample was blood, either unsorted or a sorted T cell fraction (not recorded which). The clonotype comes from a male donor with ankylosing spondylitis or in good health (not recorded which). The V call is TRBV9, the J call TRBJ2-7, with TRBD2 matching 8 bases. The CDR3 DNA follows: TGTGCCAGCAGCGTCGGGGGGGGCGCCGAGCAGTACTTC. Its protein product is CASSVGGGAEQYF.